A single sample gave rise to the 31 T cell receptor beta chains below, sequenced in a study of blood T cell repertoires in COVID-19. Sequencing used immunoSEQ multiplex PCR; TCRdb keeps in-frame clones, though not all of them. The sample lists approximately 470,000 clones, about nine tenths occurring once. Sequencing was carried out using PBMCs or T cells enriched from blood (not recorded which). The receptors were gathered from a woman younger than 35 who had recovered from COVID-19.

The chain carries TRBV6-5 and TRBJ1-2; D call uncertain. The V and J ends lost 7 bases and 7 bases respectively, with 22 bases between them. The CDR3 sequence is 15 residues long. Germline CDR1 is MNHEY and CDR2 is SVGAGI. This CDR3 is CASTMESPLRGGYTF. CDR3 in DNA: TGTGCCAGCACAATGGAATCTCCCTTGCGGGGTGGCTACACCTTC.

This chain links TRBV3-1 (or the pseudogene TRBV3-2) with TRBJ2-5; TRBD1 is a possible D gene (6 bases). V was pared by 1 base and J by 2 bases, with 14 bases between. Per germline, CDR1 LGHDT and CDR2 YNNKEL (reference sequence). This CDR3 spans 16 amino acids. For the CDR3, the DNA is TGTGCCAGCAGCCAAGGCGTGGCAGGGGTGCAAGAGACCCAGTACTTC. Its translation is CASSQGVAGVQETQYF.

The chain has TRBV6-6 and TRBJ1-6; 8 nucleotides align to TRBD1. Looked up from germline, CDR1 is MNHNY and CDR2 is SVGAGI (reference sequence). V lost 8 bases, J lost 5 bases, and 5 bases stayed unmatched. The CDR3 length is 14 residues. The chain's CDR3 is CASSPGQDNSPLHF. CDR3 nucleotide sequence: TGTGCCAGCTCACCGGGACAGGATAATTCACCCCTCCACTTT.

J is TRBJ1-1 and V is TRBV30; D is uncertain. CDR1 and CDR2 from the germline V gene are GTSNPN and SVGIG (reference sequence). The CDR3 is 12 residues long. V shed 0 bases and J shed 4 bases, with 6 bases lying between them. This CDR3 is CAWSVISTEAFF. The CDR3 DNA reads TGTGCCTGGAGTGTAATCTCCACTGAAGCTTTCTTT.

The chain carries TRBV7-2 and TRBJ1-3; a possible D gene is TRBD1 (6 bases). This CDR3 has 14 residues. Germline CDR1 SGHTA, CDR2 FQGNSA. The V end lost 4 bases, the J end lost 4 bases, and 11 bases lay between the germline ends. This CDR3 is CASSSWTAGNTIYF. Written as DNA, the CDR3 is TGTGCCAGCAGCTCTTGGACAGCGGGAAACACCATATATTTT.

This sequence joins TRBV4-2 and TRBJ1-2; 7 bases map to TRBD1. Germline CDR1 and CDR2: LGHNA and YNFKEQ. This CDR3 spans 15 amino acids. Trimming at V came to 1 base and at J to 7 bases, leaving 9 bases not matched to a gene. CDR3: CASSQASGGDRGYTF. The CDR3 DNA sequence: TGTGCCAGCAGCCAAGCCTCAGGGGGAGATCGTGGCTACACCTTC.

The chain recombines TRBV14 with TRBJ2-5, with D tentatively TRBD1 (5 bases). The germline V and J ends were trimmed by 2 bases and 3 bases, with 16 bases remaining between them. Per the germline V gene, CDR1 is SGHDN and CDR2 is FVKESK. There are 16 residues in the CDR3. CDR3 DNA: TGTGCCAGCAGCCAAAGCCCTCTGACAGTGAAAGAGACCCAGTACTTC. This sequence encodes CASSQSPLTVKETQYF.

This chain links TRBV6-2 or TRBV6-3 with TRBJ1-1; D gene ambiguous. V gave up 2 bases and J gave up 1 base, with 5 bases separating them. Per germline, CDR1 MNHEY and CDR2 SVGEGT. The CDR3 runs 13 residues. Written as DNA, the CDR3 is TGTGCCAGCAGTTACGATAGGAACACTGAAGCTTTCTTT. It translates to CASSYDRNTEAFF.

V and J are TRBV30 and TRBJ2-7, with D possibly being TRBD2 (6 bases). Germline CDR1 is GTSNPN and CDR2 is SVGIG (reference sequence). The germline V and J ends were trimmed by 2 bases and 2 bases, with 10 bases remaining between them. The CDR3 length is 13 residues. CDR3 residues: CAWSQWGAYEQYF. The CDR3 DNA sequence: TGTGCCTGGAGTCAGTGGGGGGCCTACGAGCAGTACTTC. Using reference TRBV30 and TRBJ2-7 for the parts outside the CDR3, the full variable domain is SQTIHQWPATLVQPVGSPLSLECTVEGTSNPNLYWYRQAAGRGLQLLFYSVGIGQISSEVPQNLSASRPQDRQFILSSKKLLLSDSGFYLCAWSQWGAYEQYFGPGTRLTVT.

Here the CDR3 reads CASSGDRAFEGEQYF. The CDR3 DNA reads as TGCGCCAGCAGTGGGGACAGGGCGTTTGAGGGCGAGCAGTACTTC. The V gene is TRBV10-2, the J gene TRBJ2-7; 9 nucleotides line up with TRBD1. V lost 4 bases to trimming and J lost 6 bases; unmatched junction nucleotides: 10. CDR1 WSHSY and CDR2 SAAADI come from the germline V gene. The CDR3 loop spans 15 amino acids.

The V call is TRBV29-1, the J call TRBJ2-1; D perhaps matches TRBD1 (5 bases). This CDR3 is 13 amino acids long. CDR1 and CDR2 (germline): SQVTM, ANQGSEA. V was clipped by 7 bases and J by 0 bases, with 10 bases between them. The CDR3 protein is CSGRQSSYNEQFF. The CDR3 nucleotides are TGCAGCGGAAGACAGAGCTCCTACAATGAGCAGTTCTTC.

The table lists this clone with a few counts. J is TRBJ1-6 and V is TRBV20-1, with D perhaps TRBD1 (5 bases). Between the trimmed V and J ends, which lost 6 bases and 7 bases, there was a span of 7 bases. From germline, CDR1 is DFQATT and CDR2 SNEGSKA (reference sequence). CDR3 size: 11 residues. DNA of the CDR3: TGCAGTGCCGGGGGAAATTCACCCCTCCACTTT. It yields the protein CSAGGNSPLHF.

V gene TRBV6-5 combines with J gene TRBJ2-7; D uncertain. The CDR3 totals 11 residues. Germline V CDR1 and CDR2: MNHEY, SVGAGI. V shed 4 bases and J shed 3 bases, with 4 bases lying between them. The CDR3 DNA reads TGTGCCAGCAGTTTCAACTACGAGCAGTACTTC. The encoded protein is CASSFNYEQYF.

This chain joins TRBV10-3 and TRBJ1-5; the match to TRBD1 covers 9 bases. With V trimmed by 11 bases and J by 7 bases, 9 bases remained unmatched. Germline V gene data show CDR1 as ENHRY and CDR2 as SYGVKD. This CDR3 contains 13 residues. CDR3 DNA sequence: TGTGCCGTGTCAACAGGGGGCGGGCAGCCCCAGCATTTT. It translates to CAVSTGGGQPQHF.

In this sample, this clone turned up once. The chain links TRBV5-4 to TRBJ2-5, with D maybe TRBD1 (7 bases). V shed 4 bases and J shed 4 bases, with 11 bases lying between them. The CDR3 spans 13 residues. Germline V gives CDR1 SGHNT, CDR2 YYREEE (reference sequence). The CDR3 is CASSAGQRETQYF. CDR3 bases: TGTGCCAGCAGCGCGGGACAGCGAGAGACCCAGTACTTC.

With respect to this clone: The identical CDR3 is also encoded by other nucleotide sequences in the sample. The CDR3 protein is CASSLTGRELFF. Here the CDR3 DNA reads TGTGCCAGCAGCTTGACAGGGAGGGAGCTGTTTTTT. The gene calls are TRBV7-9 and TRBJ2-2; TRBD1 matches 7 bases. The V gene end was trimmed by 3 bases and the J gene end by 9 bases; junction bases not matched to a gene: 1. Germline V CDR1 and CDR2: SEHNR, FQNEAQ (reference sequence). The CDR3 contains 12 residues.

The chain recombines TRBV29-1 with TRBJ1-5; TRBD1 might be the D (5 bases). Germline lookup yields CDR1 SQVTM and CDR2 ANQGSEA. V was clipped by 5 bases and J by 2 bases, with 10 bases between them. The CDR3 covers 13 residues. The CDR3 sequence is CSVLDRGNQPQHF. CDR3 bases: TGCAGCGTTTTAGACAGAGGCAATCAGCCCCAGCATTTT.

This chain links TRBV29-1 with TRBJ2-5; D gene uncertain. CDR1 and CDR2 (germline): SQVTM, ANQGSEA. The CDR3 covers 11 residues. Trimming took 5 bases from V and 4 from J, leaving 8 bases between them. CDR3 sequence reads: CSVTQRETQYF. CDR3 in DNA: TGCAGCGTTACCCAGCGAGAGACCCAGTACTTC.

A single count supports this clone. V gene TRBV5-1 combines with J gene TRBJ2-7, with 10 bases aligning to TRBD1. The CDR3 runs 14 residues. Per germline, CDR1 SGHRS and CDR2 YFSETQ. Germline trimming cut 3 bases from V and 2 bases from J; bases unmatched to any gene: 2. The CDR3 DNA follows: TGCGCCAGCAGCTGGACAGGGGGAACCTACGAGCAGTACTTC. This encodes CASSWTGGTYEQYF.

The CDR3 sequence: CASTPTGFTYGYTF. The CDR3 region has the DNA TGTGCCAGCACCCCGACGGGGTTCACCTATGGCTACACCTTC. The rearrangement links TRBV25-1 to TRBJ1-2; D ambiguous. Trimming cost V 7 bases and J 4 bases, with 16 bases left between them. CDR3 length equals 14 residues. Germline V gene lookup returns CDR1 MGHDK and CDR2 SYGVNS.

The sample holds many counts of this clone. J is TRBJ1-6 and V is TRBV5-4; D is possibly TRBD1 (5 bases). The V gene's germline CDR1 is SGHNT and CDR2 YYREEE (reference sequence). V was shortened by 4 bases and J by 11 bases, with 16 bases between the two germline ends. The CDR3 length is 14 residues. The CDR3 region is CASSVDRGSAPLHF. CDR3 sequence (DNA): TGTGCCAGCAGCGTGGACCGGGGGTCTGCACCCCTCCACTTT.

The V and J genes are TRBV5-1 and TRBJ2-7; D may be TRBD2 (5 bases). The CDR3 covers 15 residues. Germline CDR1 SGHRS, CDR2 YFSETQ. Trimming stripped 7 bases from V and 1 base from J, with 18 bases between. CDR3 loop: CASSLLAPGSYEQYF. Written as DNA, the CDR3 is TGCGCCAGCTCCTTGCTGGCTCCGGGGTCCTACGAGCAGTACTTC.

This chain connects TRBV2 to TRBJ1-5, with unresolved D. The CDR3 has 14 amino acids. The V and J ends lost 6 bases and 0 bases respectively, with 9 bases between them. Germline CDR1 and CDR2: SNHLY and FYNNEI. CDR3 sequence (DNA): TGTGCCAGCAGCCTTGTGAGTAGCAATCAGCCCCAGCATTTT. It translates to CASSLVSSNQPQHF. Full variable domain (outside the CDR3, taken from reference TRBV2 and TRBJ1-5): EPEVTQTPSHQVTQMGQEVILRCVPISNHLYFYWYRQILGQKVEFLVSFYNNEISEKSEIFDDQFSVERPDGSNFTLKIRSTKLEDSAMYFCASSLVSSNQPQHFGDGTRLSIL.

As to this clone: This CDR3 is also generated by other DNA sequences in the sample. The V gene is TRBV27, the J gene TRBJ2-5; D is possibly TRBD1 (7 bases). The ends were cut back, 5 bases at V and 5 bases at J, with 9 bases in the middle. This CDR3 is built from 12 residues. The V gene's germline CDR1 is MNHEY and CDR2 SMNVEV (reference sequence). CDR3 sequence (DNA): TGTGCCAGCAGTCCAGGGGGGGAGACCCAGTACTTC. Its translation: CASSPGGETQYF.

This clone was observed a single time. The chain couples TRBV19 to TRBJ2-2; D is undetermined. CDR1 and CDR2 (germline): LNHDA, SQIVND (reference sequence). The CDR3 length is 14 residues. V was trimmed by 11 bases and J by 6 bases, leaving 19 bases between them. As DNA, the CDR3 is TGTGCCTGCCACGGAACCGCGGTCGCCGGGGAGCTGTTTTTT. It specifies CACHGTAVAGELFF.

The chain employs TRBV6-5 and TRBJ2-1, with TRBD2 identical over 8 bases. The V gene end was trimmed by 7 bases and the J gene end by 5 bases; junction bases not matched to a gene: 10. The germline CDR1 and CDR2 sequences are MNHEY and SVGAGI. The CDR3 totals 15 residues. CDR3 nucleotides: TGTGCCAGCATCCGGGCGGGGGGTAGCAACAATGAGCAGTTCTTC. Translation gives CASIRAGGSNNEQFF.

This clone was recorded once. The rearrangement links TRBV3-1 (or the pseudogene TRBV3-2) to TRBJ1-3; no definite D call. CDR1 LGHDT and CDR2 YNNKEL come from the germline V gene (reference sequence). V shed 4 bases and J shed 4 bases, with 14 bases lying between them. The CDR3 runs 15 residues. The CDR3 region is CASSLHSTEGNTIYF. CDR3 in DNA: TGTGCCAGCAGCCTCCATTCCACTGAAGGAAACACCATATATTTT.

This clone was found once. This chain uses TRBV7-2 with TRBJ2-2; 11 positions match TRBD2. V shed 5 bases, J shed 7 bases, and the junction held 6 bases outside the gene matches. Germline CDR1 and CDR2: SGHTA and FQGNSA. The CDR3 has 15 residues. Here the CDR3 DNA reads TGTGCCAGCAGCGGAGGGACTAGCGGAGGCGGGGAGCTGTTTTTT. This encodes CASSGGTSGGGELFF.

The rearrangement uses TRBV27 and TRBJ2-1; 9 nucleotides line up with TRBD1. Germline CDR1 is MNHEY and CDR2 is SMNVEV (reference sequence). V trimming: 2 bases; J trimming: 9 bases; junction bases outside the gene matches: 8. The CDR3 contains 15 residues. DNA of the CDR3: TGTGCCAGCAGTTTAATCCGGGACAGGGTTTCTGAGCAGTTCTTC. It encodes CASSLIRDRVSEQFF.

CDR3 nucleotides: TGTGCCAGCAGTCGGGGGGGAGATACGCAGTATTTT. Translation gives CASSRGGDTQYF. V and J are TRBV2 and TRBJ2-3; the match to TRBD2 covers 8 bases. The CDR3 runs 12 residues. Unmatched junction bases numbered 0, after V lost 5 bases and J lost 5 bases. Germline-derived CDR1 and CDR2 are SNHLY and FYNNEI. Variable domain in full (rest from reference TRBV2 and TRBJ2-3): EPEVTQTPSHQVTQMGQEVILRCVPISNHLYFYWYRQILGQKVEFLVSFYNNEISEKSEIFDDQFSVERPDGSNFTLKIRSTKLEDSAMYFCASSRGGDTQYFGPGTRLTVL.

The genes are TRBV28 and TRBJ1-5; tentatively, D is TRBD1 (6 bases). From germline, CDR1 is MDHEN and CDR2 SYDVKM. V was trimmed by 6 bases and J by 5 bases, leaving 11 bases between them. CDR3 length: 13 residues. The CDR3 sequence: CASRSTGDQPQHF. The CDR3, as DNA: TGTGCCAGCAGGTCGACAGGAGATCAGCCCCAGCATTTT.